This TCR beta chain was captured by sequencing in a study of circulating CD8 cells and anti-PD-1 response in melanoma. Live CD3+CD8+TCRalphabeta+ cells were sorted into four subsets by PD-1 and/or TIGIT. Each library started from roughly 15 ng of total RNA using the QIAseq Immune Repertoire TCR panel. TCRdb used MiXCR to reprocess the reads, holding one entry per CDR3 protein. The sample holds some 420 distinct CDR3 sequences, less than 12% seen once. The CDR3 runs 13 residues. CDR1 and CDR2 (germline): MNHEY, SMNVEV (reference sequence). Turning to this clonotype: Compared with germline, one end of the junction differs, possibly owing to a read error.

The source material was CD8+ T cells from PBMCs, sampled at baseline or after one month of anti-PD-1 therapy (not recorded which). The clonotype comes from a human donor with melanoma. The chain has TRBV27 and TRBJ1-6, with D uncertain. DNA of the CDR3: TGTGCCAGCAGTTTGGGTCCAGCCTCTTCCCTCCGCTTT. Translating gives CASSLGPASSLRF.